The rows below give T cell receptor beta chains drawn from one sample of a study of human T cells and chemical hapten exposure. Using its own MiXCR run on the RACE reads, TCRdb lists one record per CDR3 protein. The sample consists of 130,000 or so distinct CDR3 sequences, about 8.2% of them appearing once. The specimen was whole blood. The source is a male donor in good health. Some clones in this sample may be carry-over from other donors' samples. Both conserved end residues are part of each CDR3. A D gene is named only where the DNA matches it firmly. Only part of the rows carry a size: once, few, many, or a class if the clone is expanded.

>.|TRBV30|TRBJ2-2|.
TGTGCCTGGAGTGCCCTAAACGTCAAGGGGGAGCTGTTTTTT
CAWSALNVKGELFF
>many|TRBV29-1|TRBJ2-1|.
TGCAGCTCGTGGGACAATGAGCAGTTCTTC
CSSWDNEQFF
>many|TRBV5-4|TRBJ1-2|.
TGTGCCAGCAGCTTGGCAGTCGGCTATGGCTACACCTTC
CASSLAVGYGYTF
>.|TRBV6-6|TRBJ1-2|.
TGTGCCAGCAGGGACACGGGAGCTCAAGGCTACACCTTC
CASRDTGAQGYTF
>few|TRBV7-2|TRBJ2-1|TRBD1
TGTGCCAGCAGCTCGTTCGTGGGACAGGGGGCTGGTGAGCAGTTCTTC
CASSSFVGQGAGEQFF
>few|TRBV19|TRBJ1-1|TRBD1
TGTGCCAGTAGTAACCCTATCCGGGACAGGGGGCCTGAAGCTTTCTTT
CASSNPIRDRGPEAFF
>few|TRBV7-9|TRBJ2-2|.
TGTGCCAGCAGCTTAAGGGGCCTCAGCACCGGGGAGCTGTTTTTT
CASSLRGLSTGELFF
>few|TRBV12-3/TRBV12-4|TRBJ1-6|.
TGTGCCAGCAGTTTAAGGGTCCGGAATTCACCCCTCCACTTT
CASSLRVRNSPLHF
>few|TRBV6-5|TRBJ2-6|.
TGTGCCTGCAGGGGTGCAGGGGCCAACGTCCTGACTTTC
CACRGAGANVLTF
>many|TRBV7-9|TRBJ1-3|.
TGTGCCAGCAGCTTAGTGCAGGCCCCTGGAAACACCATATATTTT
CASSLVQAPGNTIYF
>many|TRBV4-2|TRBJ2-7|TRBD2
TGTGCCAGCAGCCAGTTCGGACTAGCAGGCGAGCAGTACTTC
CASSQFGLAGEQYF
>many|TRBV14|TRBJ2-1|.
TGTGCCAGCAGCCAAGTTCGAGGGAGTGAGCAGTTCTTC
CASSQVRGSEQFF
>many|TRBV12-5|TRBJ2-6|TRBD1
TGTGCTAGTGGTTTCTCCCCAGGGGACAGGGTCTCTGGGGCCAACGTCCTGACTTTC
CASGFSPGDRVSGANVLTF
>few|TRBV6-5|TRBJ2-3|.
TGTGCCAGCAGTTCTAGCTTACTCCGCACAGATACGCAGTATTTT
CASSSSLLRTDTQYF
>many|TRBV6-4|TRBJ2-1|TRBD2
TGTGCCAGCAGTGTCACTAGCGAACTCAATGAGCAGTTCTTC
CASSVTSELNEQFF
>few|TRBV27|TRBJ2-1|.
TGTGCCAGCAGTTTTCGACTAGTCTACAGTGAGCAGTTCTTC
CASSFRLVYSEQFF
>.|TRBV6-1|TRBJ2-1|.
TGTGCCAGCAGTGAAGGTTACGCCAATGAGCAGTTCTTC
CASSEGYANEQFF
>many|TRBV7-9|TRBJ2-3|.
TGTGCCAGCAGATGGACTGGAGGCGCAGATACGCAGTATTTT
CASRWTGGADTQYF
>few|TRBV29-1|TRBJ1-2|.
TGCAGCGTTGAAGCGACATATGGCTACACCTTC
CSVEATYGYTF
>many|TRBV2|TRBJ1-2|.
TGTGCCAGCACAAGGGAGACGCAGGGCTATGGCTACACCTTC
CASTRETQGYGYTF
>many|TRBV11-2|TRBJ2-5|.
TGTGCCAGCAGCTTAGCGCCCGGGGCCGAAGAGACCCAGTACTTC
CASSLAPGAEETQYF
>many|TRBV20-1|TRBJ1-1|TRBD1
TGCAGTGCTAGAGATCCCGACAGGGGTGAAGCTTTCTTT
CSARDPDRGEAFF
>few|TRBV24-1|TRBJ1-5|.
TGTGCCACCAGTGACAGGAATAGCAATCAGCCCCAGCATTTT
CATSDRNSNQPQHF
>.|TRBV5-1|TRBJ2-2|TRBD2
TGCGCCAGCAGCCCATCCGGGACTAGCCGCACCGGGGAGCTGTTTTTT
CASSPSGTSRTGELFF
>many|TRBV6-5|TRBJ1-1|.
TGTGCCAGCAGTTACGAGGGCCCGAACACTGAAGCTTTCTTT
CASSYEGPNTEAFF
>.|TRBV14|TRBJ2-3|.
TGTGCCAGCAGCCAAAGGAGAGGCGATCTCACAGATACGCAGTATTTT
CASSQRRGDLTDTQYF
>many|TRBV20-1|TRBJ2-5|.
TGCAGTGCTAGCGCCGCTGTGTACCAAGAGACCCAGTACTTC
CSASAAVYQETQYF
>few|TRBV12-3/TRBV12-4|TRBJ1-4|TRBD1
TGTGCCAGCAGTTTAGGGCAGGGGGGATTGAATGAAAAACTGTTTTTT
CASSLGQGGLNEKLFF
>many|TRBV11-2|TRBJ2-2|TRBD2
TGTGCCAGCAGCGAGACTAGCGGTGGCACCGGGGAGCTGTTTTTT
CASSETSGGTGELFF